This TCR beta chain was captured by sequencing in a study of blood T cells in healthy people across ages. CDR3 length: 18 residues. Germline values: CDR1 ENHRY, CDR2 SYGVKD. V was pared by 10 bases and J by 3 bases, with 18 bases of the junction left unmatched. Combining a sample-barcoded 5' primer with a J-beta primer mix, a second PCR ran for about 7 to 12 cycles. Every sample produced at least 2.5 million CDR3-containing paired-end reads. One entry per CDR3 protein, called by TCRdb with MiXCR from the 5' RACE reads. The sample has about 800,000 distinct CDR3 sequences; nearly 60% are singletons. This sequence was found in a man aged 30 to 39 in good health. Sequencing was done on a sample of blood. The rearrangement uses TRBV10-3 and TRBJ2-1; TRBD2 aligns across 10 bases. The CDR3 bases are TGTGCCACCGGCCGCGACAGGGAGCTAGCGGGAGTCTACAATGAGCAGTTCTTC. Its protein is CATGRDRELAGVYNEQFF.